These 11 T cell receptor beta chains came from one sample sequenced in a study of a mutant IDH1 vaccine in newly diagnosed glioma. TCRdb's table, derived via immunoSEQ multiplex PCR, lists solely in-frame clones and lacks some. Of approximately 12,000 clones in the sample, about four fifths are singletons; the top ten hold 15% to 20%. Their recognized antigens are unknown. Noted time point: week 47, end of study. Vaccination used 300 ug of mutant IDH1 20-mer peptide per dose, with topical imiquimod. The material was PBMCs, obtained from a glioma patient whose treatment included an IDH1 peptide vaccine. These receptors originate from a man between 25 and 39 years old with glioma.

This clone was detected only a few times. This chain joins TRBV19 and TRBJ1-1; D may be TRBD1 (6 bases). This CDR3 region has 15 residues. Trimming cost V 3 bases and J 0 bases, with 11 bases left between them. The V gene's germline CDR1 is LNHDA and CDR2 SQIVND (reference sequence). CDR3 sequence: CASSIFTGMNTEAFF. Written as DNA, the CDR3 is TGTGCCAGTAGTATCTTCACAGGGATGAACACTGAAGCTTTCTTT.

The chain joins TRBV25-1 to TRBJ2-7; tentatively, D is TRBD2 (6 bases). Per germline, CDR1 MGHDK and CDR2 SYGVNS. The CDR3 sequence is 16 residues long. Trimming pared 6 bases from V and 3 bases from J, leaving 21 bases between. CDR3 region: CASRPAGGKGRYEQYF. The DNA for the CDR3 is TGTGCCAGCAGGCCCGCTGGGGGGAAAGGACGCTACGAGCAGTACTTC.

The genes are TRBV10-3 and TRBJ1-4, with no clear D. CDR3 length equals 15 residues. Per germline, CDR1 ENHRY and CDR2 SYGVKD. Trimming pared 3 bases from V and 0 bases from J, leaving 8 bases between. The CDR3 DNA reads as TGTGCCATCAGTGAAAGAAGTGCAACTAATGAAAAACTGTTTTTT. Its protein is CAISERSATNEKLFF.

The CDR3 reads CASSLYQEGAVQFF. As DNA, the CDR3 is TGCGCCAGCAGCTTGTATCAAGAGGGAGCGGTGCAGTTCTTC. The rearrangement joins TRBV5-1 to TRBJ2-1; a weak D match, TRBD2 (5 bases). Trimming took 1 base from V and 12 from J, leaving 17 bases between them. The CDR3 covers 14 residues. CDR1 and CDR2 from the germline V gene are SGHRS and YFSETQ. Supplemented by reference TRBV5-1 and TRBJ2-1, the full variable domain reads KAGVTQTPRYLIKTRGQQVTLSCSPISGHRSVSWYQQTPGQGLQFLFEYFSETQRNKGNFPGRFSGRQFSNSRSEMNVSTLELGDSALYLCASSLYQEGAVQFFGPGTRLTVL.

This chain uses TRBV5-8 with TRBJ1-2; D is uncertain. There are 14 residues in the CDR3. CDR1 is SGHTS, CDR2 YDEGEE, per germline. V lost 2 bases and J 5 bases, leaving 13 bases between the germline ends. CDR3 loop: CASSLLRALYGYTF. CDR3 bases: TGTGCCAGCAGCTTACTGCGGGCCCTTTATGGCTACACCTTC.

The chain's CDR3 is CASSATGVNTGELFF. As DNA, the CDR3 is TGTGCCAGCTCAGCTACAGGGGTGAACACCGGGGAGCTGTTTTTT. This chain uses TRBV18 with TRBJ2-2; TRBD1 agrees at 7 bases. The CDR3 consists of 15 residues. J was trimmed by 1 base and V by 5 bases; bases with no gene match: 4. Germline CDR1 and CDR2: KGHSH and LQKENI.

This chain links TRBV6-1 with TRBJ1-3; 8 bases fit TRBD1. Losses at the gene ends were 1 base for V and 1 base for J; bases not matched to a gene: 3. The CDR3 is made up of 16 amino acids. Germline V gives CDR1 MNHNS, CDR2 SASEGT. The CDR3 loop reads CASSEGTGMSGNTIYF. CDR3 in DNA: TGTGCCAGCAGTGAAGGGACAGGGATGTCTGGAAACACCATATATTTT.

The J gene is TRBJ2-2, the V gene TRBV18; perhaps TRBD1 as D (6 bases). This CDR3 is built from 17 residues. Germline values: CDR1 KGHSH, CDR2 LQKENI. The V end lost 4 bases, the J end lost 3 bases, and 18 bases lay between the germline ends. CDR3 region: CASSHIPDRPYTGELFF. In nucleotides, the CDR3 is TGTGCCAGCTCACACATCCCAGACAGGCCTTACACCGGGGAGCTGTTTTTT.

This clone was seen only once. V is TRBV27 and J is TRBJ1-1; 9 nucleotides match TRBD1. Germline-derived CDR1 and CDR2 are MNHEY and SMNVEV (reference sequence). The CDR3 spans 11 residues. V lost 6 bases and J lost 11; bases outside the gene matches: 4. The DNA of the CDR3 is TGTGCCAGCAGGGACAGGGGTCGGGCTTTCTTT. This translates into CASRDRGRAFF.

This clone appeared a few times. The V gene is TRBV30, the J gene TRBJ1-2, with unresolved D. This CDR3 region has 13 residues. Germline loops: CDR1 GTSNPN, CDR2 SVGIG (reference sequence). Trimming left V 6 bases short and J 2 bases short, with 13 bases between. This CDR3 is CACPVQTNYGYTF. In nucleotides, the CDR3 is TGTGCCTGCCCGGTACAAACAAACTATGGCTACACCTTC. The entire variable domain, with the rest obtained from reference TRBV30 and TRBJ1-2, is as follows: SQTIHQWPATLVQPVGSPLSLECTVEGTSNPNLYWYRQAAGRGLQLLFYSVGIGQISSEVPQNLSASRPQDRQFILSSKKLLLSDSGFYLCACPVQTNYGYTFGSGTRLTVV.

The rearrangement uses TRBV2 and TRBJ2-5; D is unclear. CDR1 and CDR2 (germline): SNHLY, FYNNEI. This CDR3 comprises 13 residues. Trimming shortened V by 10 bases and J by 4 bases, and 16 bases separated the two germline ends. The DNA of the CDR3 is TGTGCCAATAGTCAAAGGGTTGGAGAGACCCAGTACTTC. As protein: CANSQRVGETQYF.